Below, one T cell receptor beta chain is given with its context. The source of the sample is a study of blood T cell repertoires in COVID-19. Study-wide context: The study drew acute and convalescent COVID-19 samples from the United States, Italy and Spain.

Profiling relied on immunoSEQ multiplex PCR, and the TCRdb table lists in-frame clones only, not all of them. The data show some 80,000 clones, more than 65% seen once. Sequences were obtained from peripheral blood. The TCR sequence derives from a woman older than 75 with active or convalescent COVID-19.

CDR3 residues: CASSLTPLADNEQFF. The CDR3, as DNA: TGTGCCAGCAGCTTAACCCCTCTAGCTGACAATGAGCAGTTCTTC. The chain has TRBV7-3 and TRBJ2-1; possible D gene TRBD2, 5 bases. V was shortened by 0 bases and J by 5 bases, with 11 bases between the two germline ends. Germline V gives CDR1 SGHTA, CDR2 FQGTGA. The CDR3 is 15 amino acids.